The subject of this entry is one T cell receptor beta chain. Cohorts were based on clinical histories the participants reported. The data were taken from a study of blood T cell repertoires in COVID-19. On the study more broadly: T cells, B-cell-depleted T cells, or PBMCs supplied cDNA or gDNA.

CDR3 length: 12 amino acids. Germline-derived CDR1 and CDR2 are GTSNPN and SVGIG (reference sequence). V lost 1 base to trimming and J lost 9 bases, with 7 bases between them. In the authors' workflow: Reference gene primer amplification gave estimated nucleated cell counts. Repertoires were generated with immunoSEQ multiplex PCR, while TCRdb's copy carries only in-frame clones and drops some. V and J calls and clone size are copied from that table; D and trimming were computed from the DNA. The repertoire consists of about 180,000 clones, with 89% occurring once and the leading ten covering about 2.1%.

The rearrangement links TRBV30 to TRBJ1-6, with D hard to call. Sequenced input: PBMCs or T cells enriched from blood (not recorded which). The sequence was collected from a woman aged 40 to 55 with acute COVID-19. The CDR3 bases are TGTGCCTGGAGTGAAACAGTTTCACCCCTCCACTTT. It encodes CAWSETVSPLHF.